These 2 T cell receptor beta chains came from one sample sequenced in a study of technical replicates of blood from a few donors. Libraries were prepared by immunoSEQ multiplex PCR; TCRdb keeps only in-frame clonotypes and omits some of them. This sample carries roughly 80,000 clones, around 91% of them seen once, and the ten largest clones take about 0.38%. Sequenced: T cells isolated from PBMCs. These receptors were obtained from a human donor in good health.

The chain uses TRBV7-8 and TRBJ2-1, with 7 bases lining up with TRBD2. This CDR3 is 16 amino acids long. V was pared by 0 bases and J by 5 bases, with 7 bases of the junction left unmatched. Germline CDR1 and CDR2: SGHVS and FQNEAQ. The CDR3 reads CASSLAVGRENNEQFF. CDR3 bases: TGTGCCAGCAGCTTAGCAGTAGGGCGGGAGAACAATGAGCAGTTCTTC.

The rearrangement uses TRBV4-2 and TRBJ2-3, with a possible D match to TRBD2 (5 bases). Per the germline V gene, CDR1 is LGHNA and CDR2 is YNFKEQ. This CDR3 is built from 16 residues. Trimming took 3 bases from V and 2 from J, leaving 15 bases between them. The DNA of the CDR3 is TGTGCCAGCAGCCAGCGGGTCGAGACTTACACAGATACGCAGTATTTT. Its translation: CASSQRVETYTDTQYF.